This T cell receptor (beta chain) is drawn from a study of T cell repertoires in cytomegalovirus infection. Study-level information: Both a matching HLA type and CMV infection were indicated by public TCR beta signatures.

Looked up from germline, CDR1 is SQVTM and CDR2 is ANQGSEA. CDR3 length: 17 residues. V was clipped by 2 bases and J by 0 bases, with 18 bases between them. Findings of the study overall: Ex vivo responses were dominated by HLA-C-restricted CMV-specific TCR beta clonotypes.

This clonotype was seen repeatedly, ten times or more. Its target is unknown. Each CDR3 protein is one row after TCRdb ran MiXCR on the reads. The sample lists about 110,000 distinct CDR3 sequences; about 30% were seen once. The TCR originated in a human donor in good health (CMV status not recorded). Some clones in this sample may be carry-over from other donors' samples. The V call is TRBV29-1, the J call TRBJ2-3, with D possibly matching TRBD1 (6 bases). Source: CD8+ T cells from cultured PBMCs, taken from culture after CMV antigen stimulation. The DNA for the CDR3 is TGCAGCGTTGAAAGGCTTGGTGAGGGGGTTAGCACAGATACGCAGTATTTT. Translation: CSVERLGEGVSTDTQYF.